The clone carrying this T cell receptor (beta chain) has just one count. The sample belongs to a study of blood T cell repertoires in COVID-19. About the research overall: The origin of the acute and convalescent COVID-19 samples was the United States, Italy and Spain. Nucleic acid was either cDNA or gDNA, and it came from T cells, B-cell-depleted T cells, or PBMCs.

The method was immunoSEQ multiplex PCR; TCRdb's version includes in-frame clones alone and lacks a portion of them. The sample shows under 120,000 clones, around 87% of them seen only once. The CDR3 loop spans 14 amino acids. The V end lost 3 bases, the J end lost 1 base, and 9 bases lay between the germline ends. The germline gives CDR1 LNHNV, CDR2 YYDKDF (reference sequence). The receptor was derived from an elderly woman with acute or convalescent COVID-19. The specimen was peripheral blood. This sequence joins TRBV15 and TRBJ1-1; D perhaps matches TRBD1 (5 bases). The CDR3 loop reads CATSSGQSNTEAFF. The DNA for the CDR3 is TGTGCCACCAGCAGCGGACAATCGAACACTGAAGCTTTCTTT. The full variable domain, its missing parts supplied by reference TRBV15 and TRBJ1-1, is DAMVIQNPRYQVTQFGKPVTLSCSQTLNHNVMYWYQQKSSQAPKLLFHYYDKDFNNEADTPDNFQSRRPNTSFCFLDIRSPGLGDTAMYLCATSSGQSNTEAFFGQGTRLTVV.